This record concerns one T cell receptor beta chain sequence. Its antigen remains unidentified. These data come from a study of OX40 agonist ivuxolimab in advanced cancers. General study findings and limits: Relative to CD4+ cells, CD8+ T cells on average had more expanded clones. Which antigen the expanded peripheral T cells recognized is unknown.

The CDR3 runs to 15 residues. The germline V and J ends were trimmed by 1 base and 4 bases, with 13 bases remaining between them. Germline V gene lookup returns CDR1 MGHRA and CDR2 YSYEKL. The protocol was immunoSEQ multiplex PCR, while the TCRdb copy is restricted to in-frame clones and leaves out a portion. The table lists over 15,000 clones, about 70% of them singletons. The sample was CD4+ or CD8+ T cells sorted from blood, taken in a trial of the OX40 agonist ivuxolimab. The receptor comes from an adult with an advanced solid tumor such as melanoma, head and neck, liver or kidney cancer. The chain uses TRBV4-1 and TRBJ1-1; TRBD1 might be the D (5 bases). The CDR3 loop reads CASSQAGGGGTEAFF. In nucleotides, the CDR3 is TGCGCCAGCAGCCAAGCGGGGGGTGGGGGCACTGAAGCTTTCTTT.